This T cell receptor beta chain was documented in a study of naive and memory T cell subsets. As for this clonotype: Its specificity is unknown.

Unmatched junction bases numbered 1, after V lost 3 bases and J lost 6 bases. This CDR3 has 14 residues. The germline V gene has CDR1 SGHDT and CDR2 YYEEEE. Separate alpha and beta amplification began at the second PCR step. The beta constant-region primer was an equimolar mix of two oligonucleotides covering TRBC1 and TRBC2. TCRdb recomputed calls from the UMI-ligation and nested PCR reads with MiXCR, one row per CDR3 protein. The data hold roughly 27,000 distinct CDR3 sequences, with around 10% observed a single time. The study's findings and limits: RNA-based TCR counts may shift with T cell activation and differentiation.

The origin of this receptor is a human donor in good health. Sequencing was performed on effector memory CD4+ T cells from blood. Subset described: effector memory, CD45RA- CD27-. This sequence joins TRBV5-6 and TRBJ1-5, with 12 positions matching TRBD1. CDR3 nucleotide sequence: TGTGCCAGCAGCTGGGACAGGGGGCGTCAGCCCCAGCATTTT. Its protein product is CASSWDRGRQPQHF.